This TCR beta chain originates from a study of Graves' ophthalmopathy and Graves' hyperthyroidism (dated by TCRdb to 2017 to 2018). Regarding the research as a whole: Peripheral blood was collected before any treatment was given, at the time of initial diagnosis. TCR beta repertoire signatures were used to distinguish Graves' ophthalmopathy from Graves' hyperthyroidism and to predict progression to ophthalmopathy. In total, 135 blood samples were TCR-sequenced: 40 to 45 ophthalmopathy, some 72 hyperthyroidism and about 17 hyperthyroidism-to-ophthalmopathy patients. A discovery set of more than 90 patients (around 40 ophthalmopathy, 55 to 60 stable hyperthyroidism) was enrolled to explore V-J signatures distinguishing ophthalmopathy from hyperthyroidism. For independent validation, a separate cohort was made up of around 19 hyperthyroidism patients plus 17 patients who later progressed from hyperthyroidism to ophthalmopathy. In six hyperthyroidism patients, T-cell repertoires of thyroid tissue and blood were compared. Following sampling, methimazole starting at 30 mg daily was administered to hyperthyroidism patients, and high-dose intravenous methylprednisolone was administered to ophthalmopathy patients. Broad study findings and their caveats: In cross-validation, the 13-signature model distinguished ophthalmopathy from stable hyperthyroidism with more than 85% sensitivity and 81.08% specificity, while in the test set the corresponding values were about 79% and 69%. Among expanded thyroid clonotypes with frequency above 0.001, most also showed up in blood, which suggests that blood repertoires may reflect the thyroid immune response. In validation, the model predicted ophthalmopathy progression with roughly 68% sensitivity and around 72% specificity; approximately 12 predicted patients were CT-confirmed with GO in a median of approximately six months. No statistical method was used to set the sample size in advance, and the investigators knew which group each participant was assigned to.

For repertoire sequencing, TCR beta CDR3 regions were amplified from RNA transcripts. The first round of RT-PCR was done with HTBI primers and the Qiagen OneStep RT-PCR kit, and was followed by a second round of multiplex PCR, then size selection and purification. Libraries were sequenced on an Illumina HiSeq2000 using paired-end 100 bp reads. Turning to the authors' computational methods: Reads were processed with SOAPnuke, discarding reads with adapters, uncalled bases, mean Phred below 15, or no exact constant-primer or identifier match. High-quality paired reads were merged with COPE v1.2.5. Unique nucleotide sequences were defined as clonotypes and aligned to IMGT TRB V, D and J references using MiTCR v1.1. The analysis was limited to V-J combinations with a frequency above 0.0001, which together covered approximately 99% of repertoires. A TCR clonal expansion and chaos score per V-J combination was defined as the ratio of F50 clonal expansion to chaos observed in the TCRdist matrix. Welch's t-statistics and random forest were used to reduce features to more than ten V-J combinations, which were fed into a naive Bayes classifier. Thyroid-blood repertoire similarity was quantified with the Morisita-Horn index. The public reads were quality trimmed at Q25 with fastp and then assembled into clones with MiXCR by TCRdb, keeping productive beta chains. Identical CDR3 protein sequences are pooled into one entry, listed with their most common genes and DNA. V and J calls and clone size were set by TCRdb, not the authors. A total of 350,000 or so distinct CDR3 sequences appear in this sample, 15% to 20% of them only once. The biggest ten clones account for about 12% of the sample.

V is pruned by 5 bases and J by 0 bases, leaving 7 bases of the junction without a gene match. Including cysteine and phenylalanine, the CDR3 has 16 amino acids. Just CDR3 DNA is preserved here, 48 bases in frame from base 1. From a lookup of the germline V gene, CDR1 and CDR2 are ENHRY and SYGVKD. The ophthalmopathy patients had moderately to severely active disease, with a Clinical Activity Score of 3 or higher, a NOSPECS grade of 4 or higher, and a disease duration of less than 3 months. Patients with other autoimmune diseases, uncontrolled infections, pregnancy or lactation were excluded. Clinical symptoms, serum thyroxine, TRAb, thyroid ultrasound and orbital computed tomography were used for diagnosis. Using Ficoll-Paque density gradient centrifugation, PBMCs were isolated from 9 to 10 ml of fresh peripheral blood. Total RNA was extracted using Trizol reagent, and RNA quality was checked on an Agilent 2100 Bioanalyzer.

Concerning this clonotype itself: Its antigen is unknown. No per-base quality is available; no much larger clone lies one base away.

This clonotype originated in an adult man with Graves' ophthalmopathy. The sample taken for sequencing was peripheral blood. The chain uses TRBV10-3 and TRBJ1-3; 7 central nucleotides agree with TRBD1. CDR3 region: CAISPDRTSSGNTIYF. Read as DNA, the sequence is TGTGCCATCAGTCCGGACAGGACGTCCTCTGGAAACACCATATATTTT.